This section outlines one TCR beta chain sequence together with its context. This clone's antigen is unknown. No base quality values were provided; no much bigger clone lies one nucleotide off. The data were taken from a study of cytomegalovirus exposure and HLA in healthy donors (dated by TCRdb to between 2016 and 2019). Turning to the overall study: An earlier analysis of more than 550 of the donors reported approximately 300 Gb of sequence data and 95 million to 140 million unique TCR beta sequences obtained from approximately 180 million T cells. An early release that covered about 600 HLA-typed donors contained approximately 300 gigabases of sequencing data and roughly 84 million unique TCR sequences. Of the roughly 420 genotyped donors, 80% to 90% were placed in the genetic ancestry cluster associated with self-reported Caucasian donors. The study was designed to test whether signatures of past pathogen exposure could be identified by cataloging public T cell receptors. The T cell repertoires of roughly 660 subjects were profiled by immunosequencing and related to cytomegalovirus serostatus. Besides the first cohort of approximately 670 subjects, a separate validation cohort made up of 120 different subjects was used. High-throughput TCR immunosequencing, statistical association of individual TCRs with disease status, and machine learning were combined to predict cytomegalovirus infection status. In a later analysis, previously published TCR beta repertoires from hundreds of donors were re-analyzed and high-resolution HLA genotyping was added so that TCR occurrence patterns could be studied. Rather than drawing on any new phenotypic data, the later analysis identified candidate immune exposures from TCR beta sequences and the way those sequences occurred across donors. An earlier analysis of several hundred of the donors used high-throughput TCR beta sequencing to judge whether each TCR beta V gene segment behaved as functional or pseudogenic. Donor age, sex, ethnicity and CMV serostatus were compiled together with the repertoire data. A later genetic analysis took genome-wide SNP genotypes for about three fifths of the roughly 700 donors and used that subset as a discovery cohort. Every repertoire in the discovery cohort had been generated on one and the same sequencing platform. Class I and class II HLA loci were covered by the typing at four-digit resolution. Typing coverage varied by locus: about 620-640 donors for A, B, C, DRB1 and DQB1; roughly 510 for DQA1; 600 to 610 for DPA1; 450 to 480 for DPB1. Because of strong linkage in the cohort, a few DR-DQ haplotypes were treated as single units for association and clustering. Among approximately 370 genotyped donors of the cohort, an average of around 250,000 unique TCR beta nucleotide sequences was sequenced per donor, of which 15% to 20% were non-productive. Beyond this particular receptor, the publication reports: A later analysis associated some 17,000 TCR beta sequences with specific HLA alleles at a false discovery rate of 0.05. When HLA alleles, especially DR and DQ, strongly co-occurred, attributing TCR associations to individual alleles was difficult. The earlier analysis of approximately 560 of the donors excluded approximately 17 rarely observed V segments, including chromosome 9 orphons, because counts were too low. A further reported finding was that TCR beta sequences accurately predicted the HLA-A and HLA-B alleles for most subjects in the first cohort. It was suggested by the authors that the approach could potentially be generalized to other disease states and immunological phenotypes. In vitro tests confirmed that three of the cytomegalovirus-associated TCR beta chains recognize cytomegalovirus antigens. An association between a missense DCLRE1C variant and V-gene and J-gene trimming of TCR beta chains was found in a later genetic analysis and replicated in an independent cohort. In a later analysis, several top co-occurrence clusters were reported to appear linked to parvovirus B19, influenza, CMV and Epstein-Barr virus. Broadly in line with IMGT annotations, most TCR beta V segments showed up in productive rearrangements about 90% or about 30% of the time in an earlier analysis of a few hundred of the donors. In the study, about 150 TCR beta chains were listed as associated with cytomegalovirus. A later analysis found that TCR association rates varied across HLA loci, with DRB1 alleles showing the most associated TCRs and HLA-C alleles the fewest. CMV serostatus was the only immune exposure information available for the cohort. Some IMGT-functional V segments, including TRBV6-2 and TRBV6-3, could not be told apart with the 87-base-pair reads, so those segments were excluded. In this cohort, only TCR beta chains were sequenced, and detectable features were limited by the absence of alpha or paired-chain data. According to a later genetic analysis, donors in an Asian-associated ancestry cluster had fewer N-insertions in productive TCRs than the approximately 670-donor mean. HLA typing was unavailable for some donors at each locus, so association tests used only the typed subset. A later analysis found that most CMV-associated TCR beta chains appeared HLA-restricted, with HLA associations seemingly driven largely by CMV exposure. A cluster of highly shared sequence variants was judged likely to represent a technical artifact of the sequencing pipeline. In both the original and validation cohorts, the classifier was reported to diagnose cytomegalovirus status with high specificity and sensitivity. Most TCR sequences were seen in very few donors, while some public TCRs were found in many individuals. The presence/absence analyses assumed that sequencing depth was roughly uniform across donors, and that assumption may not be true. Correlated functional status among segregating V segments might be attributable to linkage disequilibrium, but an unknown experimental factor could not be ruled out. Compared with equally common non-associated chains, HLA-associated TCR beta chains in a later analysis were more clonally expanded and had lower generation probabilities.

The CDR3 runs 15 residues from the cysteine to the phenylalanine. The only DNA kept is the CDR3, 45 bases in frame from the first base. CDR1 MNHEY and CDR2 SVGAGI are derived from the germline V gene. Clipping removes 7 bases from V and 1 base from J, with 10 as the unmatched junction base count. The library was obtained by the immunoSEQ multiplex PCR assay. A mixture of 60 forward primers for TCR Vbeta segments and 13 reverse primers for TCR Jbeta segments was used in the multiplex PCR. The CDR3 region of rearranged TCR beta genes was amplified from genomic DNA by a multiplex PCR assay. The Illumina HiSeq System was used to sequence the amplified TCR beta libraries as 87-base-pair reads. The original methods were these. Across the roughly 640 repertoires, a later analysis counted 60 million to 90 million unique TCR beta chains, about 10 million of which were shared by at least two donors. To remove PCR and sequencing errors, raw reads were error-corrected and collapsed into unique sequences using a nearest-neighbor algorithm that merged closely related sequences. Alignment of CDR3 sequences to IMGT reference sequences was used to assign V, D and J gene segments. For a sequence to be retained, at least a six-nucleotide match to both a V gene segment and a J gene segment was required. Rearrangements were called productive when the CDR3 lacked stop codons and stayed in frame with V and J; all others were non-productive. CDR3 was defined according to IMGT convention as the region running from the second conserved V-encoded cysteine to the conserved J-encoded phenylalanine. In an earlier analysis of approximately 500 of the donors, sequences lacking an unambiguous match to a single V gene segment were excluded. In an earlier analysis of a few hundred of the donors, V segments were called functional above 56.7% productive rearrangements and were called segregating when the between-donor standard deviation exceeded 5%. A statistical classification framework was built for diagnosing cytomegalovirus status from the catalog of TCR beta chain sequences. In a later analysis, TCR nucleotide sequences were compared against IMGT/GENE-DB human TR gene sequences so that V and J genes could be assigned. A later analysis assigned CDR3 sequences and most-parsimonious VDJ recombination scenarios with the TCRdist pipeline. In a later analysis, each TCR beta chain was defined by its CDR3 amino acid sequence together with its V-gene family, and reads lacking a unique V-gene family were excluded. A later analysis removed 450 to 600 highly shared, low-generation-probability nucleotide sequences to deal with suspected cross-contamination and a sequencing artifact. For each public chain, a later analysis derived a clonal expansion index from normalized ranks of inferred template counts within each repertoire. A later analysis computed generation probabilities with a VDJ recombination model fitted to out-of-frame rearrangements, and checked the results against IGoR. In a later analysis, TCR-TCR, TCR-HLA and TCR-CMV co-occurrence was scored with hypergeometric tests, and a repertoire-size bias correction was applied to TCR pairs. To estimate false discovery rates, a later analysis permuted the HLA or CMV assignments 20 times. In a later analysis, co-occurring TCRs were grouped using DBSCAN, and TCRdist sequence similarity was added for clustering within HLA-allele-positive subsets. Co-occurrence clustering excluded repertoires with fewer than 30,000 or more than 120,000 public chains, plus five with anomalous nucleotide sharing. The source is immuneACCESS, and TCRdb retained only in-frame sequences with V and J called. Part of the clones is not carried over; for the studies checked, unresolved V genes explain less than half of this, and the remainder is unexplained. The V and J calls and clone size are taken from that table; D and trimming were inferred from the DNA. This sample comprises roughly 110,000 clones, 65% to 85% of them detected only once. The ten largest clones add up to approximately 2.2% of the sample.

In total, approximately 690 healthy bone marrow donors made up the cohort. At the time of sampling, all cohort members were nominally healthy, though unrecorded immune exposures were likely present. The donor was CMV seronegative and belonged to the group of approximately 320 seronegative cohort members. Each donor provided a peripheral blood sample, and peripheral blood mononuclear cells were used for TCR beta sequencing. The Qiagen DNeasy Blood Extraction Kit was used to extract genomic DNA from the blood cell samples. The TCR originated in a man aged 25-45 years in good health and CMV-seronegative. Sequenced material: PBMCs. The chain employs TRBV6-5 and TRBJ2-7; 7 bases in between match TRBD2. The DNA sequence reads TGTGCCAGCACCGGATCTAGCGGTTTTTCCTACGAGCAGTACTTC. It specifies CASTGSSGFSYEQYF.